The 14 T cell receptor beta chains listed next were all sequenced from one sample in a study of T cell responses to AZD1222 COVID-19 vaccine. Sequencing was performed with immunoSEQ multiplex PCR; in TCRdb, only in-frame clones are kept and a portion is missing. The sample lists roughly 120,000 clones, approximately 86% occurring once. The sample here was peripheral blood, taken on day 0 of AZD1222 vaccination. The receptors originated from an adult in good health.

The chain's CDR3 is CASSGTGGSYNEQFF. CDR3 DNA sequence: TGTGCCAGCAGCGGGACAGGGGGATCCTACAATGAGCAGTTCTTC. This chain links TRBV6-5 with TRBJ2-1; 11 nucleotides line up with TRBD1. J gave up 1 base and V 6 bases, and 2 bases lay outside the gene matches. Germline V gene sequence: CDR1 MNHEY, CDR2 SVGAGI. The CDR3 length is 15 residues.

The V call is TRBV9, the J call TRBJ1-1, with D perhaps matching TRBD1 (5 bases). Germline CDR1 reads SGDLS; CDR2 reads YYNGEE. V lost 5 bases, J lost 5 bases, and 16 bases lay in between. This CDR3 is 14 amino acids long. The CDR3 is CASRKLGDETEAFF. CDR3 sequence (DNA): TGTGCCAGCAGGAAGCTGGGGGATGAAACTGAAGCTTTCTTT.

The chain is built from TRBV24-1 and TRBJ2-1; 13 bases align to TRBD2. CDR3 length: 16 amino acids. Germline CDR1 KGHDR, CDR2 SFDVKD. The V gene end was trimmed by 3 bases and the J gene end by 9 bases; junction bases not matched to a gene: 7. The CDR3 loop reads CATSDPLAGGQGEQFF. For the CDR3, the DNA is TGTGCCACCAGTGATCCACTAGCGGGAGGGCAAGGTGAGCAGTTCTTC.

The V gene is TRBV6-5, the J gene TRBJ2-5, with a possible D match to TRBD2 (5 bases). V was shortened by 8 bases and J by 3 bases, with 19 bases between the two germline ends. This CDR3 is built from 15 residues. The V gene's germline CDR1 is MNHEY and CDR2 SVGAGI. This chain's CDR3 is CASALNWGAEETQYF. The CDR3 DNA reads TGTGCCAGCGCGCTAAACTGGGGAGCTGAAGAGACCCAGTACTTC.

The J gene is TRBJ2-6, the V gene TRBV11-2; D is perhaps TRBD1 or TRBD2 (5 bases each). V was clipped by 4 bases and J by 0 bases, with 7 bases between them. Germline CDR1 is SGHAT and CDR2 is FQNNGV. The CDR3 runs to 15 residues. The CDR3 is CASSWGSSGANVLTF. CDR3 in DNA: TGTGCCAGCAGCTGGGGGAGCTCTGGGGCCAACGTCCTGACTTTC.

The chain couples TRBV9 to TRBJ2-1; 11 bases are a match to TRBD1. This CDR3 is built from 23 residues. Trimming at V came to 3 bases and at J to 4 bases, leaving 27 bases not matched to a gene. Germline CDR1 is SGDLS and CDR2 is YYNGEE. The CDR3 region has the DNA TGTGCCAGCAGCGCCCCCCGGGGGAGGGGACAGGGGGTCAGCGGACCCTTATACAATGAGCAGTTCTTC. Protein: CASSAPRGRGQGVSGPLYNEQFF. Using reference TRBV9 and TRBJ2-1 for the parts outside the CDR3, the full variable domain is DSGVTQTPKHLITATGQRVTLRCSPRSGDLSVYWYQQSLDQGLQFLIQYYNGEERAKGNILERFSAQQFPDLHSELNLSSLELGDSALYFCASSAPRGRGQGVSGPLYNEQFFGPGTRLTVL.

The chain joins TRBV5-1 to TRBJ1-1; D unclear. Germline CDR1 SGHRS, CDR2 YFSETQ. Trimming took off 2 bases at V and 1 base at J, with 6 bases between the two ends. The CDR3 runs 13 residues. In nucleotides, the CDR3 is TGCGCCAGCAGCTTTGGAACGAACACTGAAGCTTTCTTT. Residues: CASSFGTNTEAFF. The full variable domain, completed using reference TRBV5-1 and TRBJ1-1, is KAGVTQTPRYLIKTRGQQVTLSCSPISGHRSVSWYQQTPGQGLQFLFEYFSETQRNKGNFPGRFSGRQFSNSRSEMNVSTLELGDSALYLCASSFGTNTEAFFGQGTRLTVV.

This clone was recorded once. This rearrangement joins TRBV6-5 to TRBJ2-2, with 7 bases fitting TRBD2. The J segment lost 0 bases and the V segment lost 2 bases, leaving 3 bases of the junction unmatched. CDR1 and CDR2 from the germline V gene are MNHEY and SVGAGI. The CDR3 contains 16 residues. The CDR3 nucleotides are TGTGCCAGCAGTTACGCGGGACTATCGAACACCGGGGAGCTGTTTTTT. Translating gives CASSYAGLSNTGELFF.

This clone was seen just once. The chain combines TRBV5-1 with TRBJ2-5; 10 bases match TRBD2. Germline trimming cut 5 bases from V and 5 bases from J; bases unmatched to any gene: 9. This CDR3 is 15 amino acids long. Germline loops: CDR1 SGHRS, CDR2 YFSETQ. CDR3 residues: CASRRSGTSEETQYF. Here the CDR3 DNA reads TGCGCCAGCAGGCGATCCGGGACTAGCGAGGAGACCCAGTACTTC.

This clone was seen just once. The chain is built from TRBV20-1 and TRBJ2-7; 9 nucleotides align to TRBD2. Looked up from germline, CDR1 is DFQATT and CDR2 is SNEGSKA (reference sequence). V dropped 3 bases and J dropped 9; count of bases not matched to a gene: 15. The CDR3 covers 15 residues. CDR3 protein: CSASRLAGGSGAQYF. The CDR3 region has the DNA TGCAGTGCTAGTCGTCTGGCGGGAGGGTCGGGGGCGCAGTACTTC.

The J gene is TRBJ1-1, the V gene TRBV30; TRBD1 is a possible D gene (6 bases). This CDR3 region has 12 residues. V was cut by 4 bases and J by 6 bases, with 12 bases left in between. Germline lookup yields CDR1 GTSNPN and CDR2 SVGIG (reference sequence). The CDR3 reads CAWNRVNSEAFF. The CDR3 coding sequence is TGTGCCTGGAACAGGGTCAACTCTGAAGCTTTCTTT.

This clone was seen just once. The chain uses TRBV9 and TRBJ2-7, with TRBD1 identical over 8 bases. Germline V CDR1 and CDR2: SGDLS, YYNGEE. The junction had 10 bases not matched to a gene; V was cut back by 3 bases and J by 5 bases. CDR3 length: 15 amino acids. This CDR3 is CASSGGTGVGDEQYF. DNA of the CDR3: TGTGCCAGCAGCGGTGGGACAGGCGTTGGGGACGAGCAGTACTTC.

This chain links TRBV10-2 with TRBJ1-4; D is perhaps TRBD1 (6 bases). Between the trimmed V and J ends, which lost 0 bases and 2 bases, there was a span of 13 bases. Per germline, CDR1 WSHSY and CDR2 SAAADI. This CDR3 region has 17 residues. CDR3 nucleotides: TGCGCCAGCAGTGAGTCCAGGGGTGGGAGGACTAATGAAAAACTGTTTTTT. This encodes CASSESRGGRTNEKLFF.

The DNA for the CDR3 is TGCGCCAGCAGCTTGGACTTTAACACTGAAGCTTTCTTT. Its protein product is CASSLDFNTEAFF. This chain uses TRBV5-1 with TRBJ1-1, with D unresolved. Germline assignment: CDR1 SGHRS and CDR2 YFSETQ. CDR3 length: 13 residues. V was clipped by 0 bases and J by 2 bases, with 5 bases between them. The entire variable domain, with the rest obtained from reference TRBV5-1 and TRBJ1-1, is as follows: KAGVTQTPRYLIKTRGQQVTLSCSPISGHRSVSWYQQTPGQGLQFLFEYFSETQRNKGNFPGRFSGRQFSNSRSEMNVSTLELGDSALYLCASSLDFNTEAFFGQGTRLTVV.